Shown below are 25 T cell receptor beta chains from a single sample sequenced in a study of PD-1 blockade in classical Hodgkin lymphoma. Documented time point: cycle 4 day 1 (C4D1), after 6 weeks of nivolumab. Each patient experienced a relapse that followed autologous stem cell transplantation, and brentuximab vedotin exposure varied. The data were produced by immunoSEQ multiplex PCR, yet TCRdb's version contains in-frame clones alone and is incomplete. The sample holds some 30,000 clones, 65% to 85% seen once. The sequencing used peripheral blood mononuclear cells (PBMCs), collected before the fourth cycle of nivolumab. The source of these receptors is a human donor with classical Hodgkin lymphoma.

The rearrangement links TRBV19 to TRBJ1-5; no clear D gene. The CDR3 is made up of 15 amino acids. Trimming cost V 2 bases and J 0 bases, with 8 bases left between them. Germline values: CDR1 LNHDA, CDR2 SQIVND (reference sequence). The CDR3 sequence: CASSISAYSNQPQHF. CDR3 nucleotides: TGTGCCAGTAGTATATCGGCATATAGCAATCAGCCCCAGCATTTT.

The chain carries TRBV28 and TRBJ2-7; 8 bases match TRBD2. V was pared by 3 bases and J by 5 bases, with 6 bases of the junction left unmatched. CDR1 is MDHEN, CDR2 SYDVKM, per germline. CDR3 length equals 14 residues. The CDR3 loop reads CASSFGRGGDEQYF. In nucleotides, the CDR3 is TGTGCCAGCAGTTTTGGCCGGGGGGGCGACGAGCAGTACTTC.

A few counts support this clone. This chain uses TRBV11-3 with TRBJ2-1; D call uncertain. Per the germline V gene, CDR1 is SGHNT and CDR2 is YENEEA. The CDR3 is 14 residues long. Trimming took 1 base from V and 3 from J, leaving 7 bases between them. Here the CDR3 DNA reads TGTGCCAGCAGCTTAGGCGGCAGCTACAATGAGCAGTTCTTC. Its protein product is CASSLGGSYNEQFF.

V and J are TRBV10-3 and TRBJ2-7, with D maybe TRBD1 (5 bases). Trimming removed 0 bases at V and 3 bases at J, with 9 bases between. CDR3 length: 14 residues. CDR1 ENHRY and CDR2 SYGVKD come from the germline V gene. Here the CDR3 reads CAISESGQGYEQYV. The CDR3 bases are TGTGCCATCAGTGAGTCGGGGCAGGGCTACGAGCAGTACGTC.

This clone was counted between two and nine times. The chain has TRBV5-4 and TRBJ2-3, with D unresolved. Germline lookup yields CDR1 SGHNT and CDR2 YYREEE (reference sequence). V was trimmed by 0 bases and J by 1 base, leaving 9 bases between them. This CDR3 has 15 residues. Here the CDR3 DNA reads TGTGCCAGCAGCTTGGAGAGTCGGCGCACAGATACGCAGTATTTT. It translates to CASSLESRRTDTQYF. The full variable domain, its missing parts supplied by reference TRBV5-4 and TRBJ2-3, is ETGVTQSPTHLIKTRGQQVTLRCSSQSGHNTVSWYQQALGQGPQFIFQYYREEENGRGNFPPRFSGLQFPNYSSELNVNALELDDSALYLCASSLESRRTDTQYFGPGTRLTVL.

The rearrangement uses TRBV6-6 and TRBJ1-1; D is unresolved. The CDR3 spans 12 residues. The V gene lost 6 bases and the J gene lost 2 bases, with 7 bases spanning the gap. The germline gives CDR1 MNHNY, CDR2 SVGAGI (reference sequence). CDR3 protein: CASRLRNTEAFF. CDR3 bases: TGTGCCAGCAGACTTCGCAACACTGAAGCTTTCTTT.

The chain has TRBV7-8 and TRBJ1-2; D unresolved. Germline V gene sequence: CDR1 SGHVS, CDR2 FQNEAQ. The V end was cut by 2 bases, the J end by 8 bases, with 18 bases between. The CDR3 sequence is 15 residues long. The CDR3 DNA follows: TGTGCCAGCAGCTTATTAGGGCCCCCTCGGAGCGGCTACACCTTC. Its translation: CASSLLGPPRSGYTF.

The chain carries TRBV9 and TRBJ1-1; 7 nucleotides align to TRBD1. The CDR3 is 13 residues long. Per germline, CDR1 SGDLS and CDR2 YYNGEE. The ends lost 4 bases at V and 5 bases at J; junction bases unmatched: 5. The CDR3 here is CASSLTGRTEAFF. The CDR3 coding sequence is TGTGCCAGCAGCTTGACAGGGCGGACTGAAGCTTTCTTT.

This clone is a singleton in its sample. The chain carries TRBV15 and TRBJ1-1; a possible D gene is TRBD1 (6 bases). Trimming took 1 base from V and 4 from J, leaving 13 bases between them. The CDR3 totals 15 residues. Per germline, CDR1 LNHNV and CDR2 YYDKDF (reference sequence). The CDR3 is CATSRGGGESTEAFF. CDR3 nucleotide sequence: TGTGCCACCAGCAGAGGGGGGGGCGAAAGCACTGAAGCTTTCTTT. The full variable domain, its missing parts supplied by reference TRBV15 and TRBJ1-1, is DAMVIQNPRYQVTQFGKPVTLSCSQTLNHNVMYWYQQKSSQAPKLLFHYYDKDFNNEADTPDNFQSRRPNTSFCFLDIRSPGLGDTAMYLCATSRGGGESTEAFFGQGTRLTVV.

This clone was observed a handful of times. The CDR3 DNA reads TGTGCCAGCAGCGTAGAAGGGGTTGCGAACACTGAAGCTTTCTTT. Its protein is CASSVEGVANTEAFF. The rearrangement uses TRBV9 and TRBJ1-1, with D perhaps TRBD1 (5 bases). Deletions cut 0 bases from V and 1 base from J, with 10 bases between. The CDR3 is made up of 15 amino acids. Germline CDR1 SGDLS, CDR2 YYNGEE.

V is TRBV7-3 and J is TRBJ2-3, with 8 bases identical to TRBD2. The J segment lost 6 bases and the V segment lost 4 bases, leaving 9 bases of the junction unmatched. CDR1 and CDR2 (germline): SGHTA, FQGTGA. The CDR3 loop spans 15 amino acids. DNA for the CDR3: TGTGCCAGCAGCTCCTCCGGCGGGAGGAGGGATACGCAGTATTTT. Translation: CASSSSGGRRDTQYF.

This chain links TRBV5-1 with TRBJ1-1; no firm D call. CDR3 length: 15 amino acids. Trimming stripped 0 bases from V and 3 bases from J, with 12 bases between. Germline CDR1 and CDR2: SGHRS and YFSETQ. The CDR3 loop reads CASSLAWLGDTEAFF. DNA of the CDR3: TGCGCCAGCAGCTTGGCATGGTTGGGAGACACTGAAGCTTTCTTT.

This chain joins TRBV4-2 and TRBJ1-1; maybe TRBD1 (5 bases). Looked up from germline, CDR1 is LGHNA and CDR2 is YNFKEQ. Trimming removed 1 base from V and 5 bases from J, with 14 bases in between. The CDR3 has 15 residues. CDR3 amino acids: CASSQVGRGGTEAFF. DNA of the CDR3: TGTGCCAGCAGCCAAGTAGGCCGGGGGGGGACTGAAGCTTTCTTT.

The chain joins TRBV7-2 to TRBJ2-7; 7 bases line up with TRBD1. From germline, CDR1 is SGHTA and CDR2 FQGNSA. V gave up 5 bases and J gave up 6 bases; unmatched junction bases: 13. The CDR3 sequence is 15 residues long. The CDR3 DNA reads TGTGCCAGCAGCCCCCGACCGGGACAGTGGAGCGAGCAGTACTTC. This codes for CASSPRPGQWSEQYF.

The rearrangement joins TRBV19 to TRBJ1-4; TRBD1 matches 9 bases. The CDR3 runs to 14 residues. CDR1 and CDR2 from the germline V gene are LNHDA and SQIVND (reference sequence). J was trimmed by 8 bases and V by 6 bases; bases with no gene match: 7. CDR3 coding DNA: TGTGCCAGTAGACGGGGACAGGGAGGAGAAAAACTGTTTTTT. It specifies CASRRGQGGEKLFF.

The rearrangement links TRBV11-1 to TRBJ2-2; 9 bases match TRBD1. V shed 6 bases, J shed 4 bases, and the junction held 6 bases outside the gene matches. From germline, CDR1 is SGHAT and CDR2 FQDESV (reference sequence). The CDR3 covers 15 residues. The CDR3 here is CASSPTGGITGELFF. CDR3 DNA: TGTGCCAGCAGTCCGACAGGGGGAATCACCGGGGAGCTGTTTTTT.

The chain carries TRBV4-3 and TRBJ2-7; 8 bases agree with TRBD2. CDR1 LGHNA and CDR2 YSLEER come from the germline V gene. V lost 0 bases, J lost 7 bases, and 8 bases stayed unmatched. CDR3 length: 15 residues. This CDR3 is CASSQEAGASFEQYF. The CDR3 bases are TGCGCCAGCAGCCAAGAAGCGGGAGCCTCATTTGAGCAGTACTTC.

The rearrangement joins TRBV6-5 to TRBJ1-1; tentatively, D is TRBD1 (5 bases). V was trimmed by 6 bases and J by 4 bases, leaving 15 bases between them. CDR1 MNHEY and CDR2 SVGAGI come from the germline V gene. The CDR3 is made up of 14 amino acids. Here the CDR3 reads CASRTPGGATEAFF. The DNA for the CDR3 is TGTGCCAGCAGGACCCCCGGGGGTGCCACTGAAGCTTTCTTT.

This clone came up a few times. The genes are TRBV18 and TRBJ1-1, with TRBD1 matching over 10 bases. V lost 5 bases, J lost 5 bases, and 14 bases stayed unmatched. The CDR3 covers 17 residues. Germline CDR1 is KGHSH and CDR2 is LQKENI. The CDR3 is CASSSRQETGGRTEAFF. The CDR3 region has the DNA TGTGCCAGCTCATCCCGACAAGAGACAGGGGGCAGGACTGAAGCTTTCTTT.

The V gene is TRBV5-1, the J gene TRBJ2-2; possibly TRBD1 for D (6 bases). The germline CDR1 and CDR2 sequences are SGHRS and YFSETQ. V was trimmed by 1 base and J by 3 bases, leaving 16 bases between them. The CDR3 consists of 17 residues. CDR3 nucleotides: TGCGCCAGCAGCTTGACCCCGGCAGGGGTTGACACCGGGGAGCTGTTTTTT. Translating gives CASSLTPAGVDTGELFF.

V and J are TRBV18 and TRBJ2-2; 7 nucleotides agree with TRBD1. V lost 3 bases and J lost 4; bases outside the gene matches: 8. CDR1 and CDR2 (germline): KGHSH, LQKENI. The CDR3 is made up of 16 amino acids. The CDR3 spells CASSPEQGSTTGELFF. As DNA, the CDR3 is TGTGCCAGCTCACCCGAACAGGGGTCTACCACCGGGGAGCTGTTTTTT.

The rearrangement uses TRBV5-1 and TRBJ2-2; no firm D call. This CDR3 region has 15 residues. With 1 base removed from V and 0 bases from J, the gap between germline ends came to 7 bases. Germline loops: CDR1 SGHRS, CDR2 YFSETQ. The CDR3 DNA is TGCGCCAGCAGCTTGACCACCACGAACACCGGGGAGCTGTTTTTT. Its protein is CASSLTTTNTGELFF.

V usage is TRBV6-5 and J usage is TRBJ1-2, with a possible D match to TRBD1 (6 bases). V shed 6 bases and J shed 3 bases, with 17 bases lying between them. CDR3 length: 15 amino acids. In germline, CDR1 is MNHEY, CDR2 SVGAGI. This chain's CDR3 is CASREWTEPYYGYTF. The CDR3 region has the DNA TGTGCCAGCAGGGAATGGACAGAGCCTTACTATGGCTACACCTTC.

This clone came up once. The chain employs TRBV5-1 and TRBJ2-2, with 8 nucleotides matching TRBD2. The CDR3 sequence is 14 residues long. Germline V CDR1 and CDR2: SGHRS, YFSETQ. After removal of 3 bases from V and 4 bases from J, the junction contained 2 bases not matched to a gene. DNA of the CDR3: TGCGCCAGCAGCTCCCTAGCGGGCACCGGGGAGCTGTTTTTT. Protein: CASSSLAGTGELFF.

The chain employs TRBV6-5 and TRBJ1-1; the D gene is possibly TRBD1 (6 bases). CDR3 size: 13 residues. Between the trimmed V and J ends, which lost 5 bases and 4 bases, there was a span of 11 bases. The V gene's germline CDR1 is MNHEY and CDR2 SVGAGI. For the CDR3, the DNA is TGTGCCAGCAGTAATACAGGGATCACTGAAGCTTTCTTT. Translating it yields CASSNTGITEAFF.